These 20 T cell receptor beta chains were sequenced from one sample in a study of blood T cell repertoires in COVID-19. The method was immunoSEQ multiplex PCR; TCRdb's version includes in-frame clones alone and lacks a portion of them. Altogether tens of thousands of clones are present, about 90% being singletons, with the ten largest covering 45%. Sequenced sample: peripheral blood. All receptors derive from a human donor in a cohort sampled during active COVID-19.

This clone was seen more than once but under ten times. The chain couples TRBV7-6 to TRBJ1-4; 9 nucleotides line up with TRBD1. Germline V gene data show CDR1 as SGHVS and CDR2 as FNYEAQ. This CDR3 is 16 amino acids long. The junction had 9 bases not matched to a gene; V was cut back by 4 bases and J by 6 bases. The CDR3, as DNA: TGTGCCAGCAGCTCCGTCCCGGGACAGGGTCATGAAAAACTGTTTTTT. Translated, it gives CASSSVPGQGHEKLFF.

V gene TRBV12-5 combines with J gene TRBJ2-3; a weak D match, TRBD2 (6 bases). CDR1 is LGHNT and CDR2 is FRNRAP in the germline V gene. The CDR3 consists of 14 residues. Trimming stripped 6 bases from V and 6 bases from J, with 16 bases between. In nucleotides, the CDR3 is TGTGCTAGTGGGCGGGACGGTCCGGCCGATACGCAGTATTTT. It encodes CASGRDGPADTQYF.

The count of this clone is one. The J gene is TRBJ2-7, the V gene TRBV19; TRBD1 agrees at 9 bases. This CDR3 spans 18 amino acids. V lost 1 base and J lost 0; bases outside the gene matches: 10. The V gene's germline CDR1 is LNHDA and CDR2 SQIVND (reference sequence). The CDR3 DNA is TGTGCCAGTAGTATAGGGGGGATCACAGGGGGCTTCTCCTACGAGCAGTACTTC. Translated, it gives CASSIGGITGGFSYEQYF.

The chain uses TRBV2 and TRBJ2-2; 14 nucleotides match TRBD2. After removal of 6 bases from V and 6 bases from J, the junction contained 9 bases not matched to a gene. Germline loops: CDR1 SNHLY, CDR2 FYNNEI. The CDR3 runs 17 residues. CDR3 coding DNA: TGTGCCAGCAGGGAGACTAGCGGGGGGGCTGGCGCCGGGGAGCTGTTTTTT. It yields the protein CASRETSGGAGAGELFF.

This clone has only a few counts. The chain uses TRBV2 and TRBJ2-1, with 11 bases fitting TRBD2. Germline CDR1 and CDR2: SNHLY and FYNNEI. Trimming took 4 bases from V and 3 from J; bases not matched to a gene: 11. The CDR3 length is 18 residues. CDR3 residues: CASSAALTSGIGYNEQFF. In nucleotides, the CDR3 is TGTGCCAGCAGTGCCGCCTTGACTAGCGGGATCGGCTACAATGAGCAGTTCTTC.

The V and J genes are TRBV7-9 and TRBJ2-5; the D is unclear. The CDR3 has 13 residues. Germline V gene data show CDR1 as SEHNR and CDR2 as FQNEAQ (reference sequence). Trimming stripped 4 bases from V and 5 bases from J, with 11 bases between. The CDR3 DNA reads TGTGCCAGCAGCTATGCAACAGTGGAGACCCAGTACTTC. This sequence encodes CASSYATVETQYF. The variable domain in full, completed from reference TRBV7-9 and TRBJ2-5, reads DTGVSQNPRHKITKRGQNVTFRCDPISEHNRLYWYRQTLGQGPEFLTYFQNEAQLEKSRLLSDRFSAERPKGSFSTLEIQRTEQGDSAMYLCASSYATVETQYFGPGTRLLVL.

V is TRBV6-1 and J is TRBJ2-5, with 9 bases identical to TRBD2. Germline V gene lookup returns CDR1 MNHNS and CDR2 SASEGT. The V gene end was trimmed by 4 bases and the J gene end by 5 bases; junction bases not matched to a gene: 14. The CDR3 covers 17 residues. The CDR3 DNA sequence: TGTGCCAGCAGTGTGGGGCGGGGGGGCCCCTTCGGTGAGACCCAGTACTTC. Amino acids: CASSVGRGGPFGETQYF.

The chain couples TRBV28 to TRBJ1-2, with D possibly TRBD1 on 5 matching bases. Trimming cost V 5 bases and J 2 bases, with 12 bases left between them. This CDR3 is 14 amino acids long. CDR1 is MDHEN and CDR2 is SYDVKM in the germline V gene. The CDR3 region has the DNA TGTGCCAGCAGTCCCTTTCCAGGGAACTATGGCTACACCTTC. Its protein is CASSPFPGNYGYTF.

This chain links TRBV27 with TRBJ1-2; 8 bases are shared with TRBD1. With 6 bases clipped from V and 7 bases from J, the junction kept 13 bases outside the gene matches. Looked up from germline, CDR1 is MNHEY and CDR2 is SMNVEV (reference sequence). The CDR3 covers 15 residues. The CDR3 protein is CASSPLGQGAGGYTF. Here the CDR3 DNA reads TGTGCCAGCAGCCCCCTGGGGCAGGGGGCAGGTGGCTACACCTTC.

The genes are TRBV5-1 and TRBJ2-1; 9 nucleotides match TRBD1. This CDR3 region has 14 residues. V was pared by 5 bases and J by 8 bases, with 8 bases of the junction left unmatched. CDR1 is SGHRS and CDR2 is YFSETQ in the germline V gene. As DNA, the CDR3 is TGCGCCAGCAGATACCGGGACAGGGCGGATGAGCAGTTCTTC. It codes for CASRYRDRADEQFF.

The rearrangement links TRBV27 to TRBJ2-7; perhaps TRBD2 as D (6 bases). This CDR3 has 14 residues. With 3 bases removed from V and 3 bases from J, the gap between germline ends came to 12 bases. Looked up from germline, CDR1 is MNHEY and CDR2 is SMNVEV (reference sequence). The CDR3 region has the DNA TGTGCCAGCAGTTTGGGGGGAGCTGGCTACGAGCAGTACTTC. It specifies CASSLGGAGYEQYF.

Notes on this clone: Other DNA sequences in this sample translate to the same CDR3. This chain uses TRBV5-1 with TRBJ2-3, with D perhaps TRBD1 (5 bases). CDR1 is SGHRS and CDR2 is YFSETQ in the germline V gene. The CDR3 covers 15 residues. V dropped 0 bases and J dropped 1 base, with 9 bases sitting between them. The CDR3 reads CASSLGGRGTDTQYF. For the CDR3, the DNA is TGCGCCAGCAGCTTGGGGGGCCGAGGCACAGATACGCAGTATTTT.

The genes are TRBV4-1 and TRBJ1-1, with 8 positions matching TRBD1. From germline, CDR1 is MGHRA and CDR2 YSYEKL. The CDR3 totals 16 residues. With 0 bases clipped from V and 5 bases from J, the junction kept 8 bases outside the gene matches. In DNA form, the CDR3 reads TGCGCCAGCAGCCAAGACGTTCAGGGGGCGGGTACTGAAGCTTTCTTT. Amino acids: CASSQDVQGAGTEAFF.

This chain joins TRBV7-9 and TRBJ1-1; the D gene is possibly TRBD1 (5 bases). This CDR3 has 17 residues. From germline, CDR1 is SEHNR and CDR2 FQNEAQ (reference sequence). The V gene lost 8 bases and the J gene lost 5 bases, with 27 bases spanning the gap. The CDR3 is CASALGRRTARETEAFF. In DNA, the CDR3 is TGTGCCAGCGCCTTGGGGCGAAGAACGGCGAGGGAGACTGAAGCTTTCTTT.

The V call is TRBV5-8, the J call TRBJ2-1; 8 nucleotides line up with TRBD2. V shed 4 bases, J shed 0 bases, and the junction held 3 bases outside the gene matches. The CDR3 is made up of 15 amino acids. CDR1 SGHTS and CDR2 YDEGEE come from the germline V gene. CDR3 nucleotides: TGTGCCAGCAGCCTCGGGACTAGCTCCTACAATGAGCAGTTCTTC. Translated, it gives CASSLGTSSYNEQFF.

The V gene is TRBV18, the J gene TRBJ2-1, with TRBD2 identical over 7 bases. The CDR3 sequence is 14 residues long. The germline CDR1 and CDR2 sequences are KGHSH and LQKENI. V trimming: 5 bases; J trimming: 8 bases; junction bases outside the gene matches: 9. The CDR3 DNA is TGTGCCAGCTCATCGTTGACTAGCTTCTATGAGCAGTTCTTC. This codes for CASSSLTSFYEQFF. The entire variable domain, with the rest obtained from reference TRBV18 and TRBJ2-1, is as follows: NAGVMQNPRHLVRRRGQEARLRCSPMKGHSHVYWYRQLPEEGLKFMVYLQKENIIDESGMPKERFSAEFPKEGPSILRIQQVVRGDSAAYFCASSSLTSFYEQFFGPGTRLTVL.

This clone has only a few counts. The chain combines TRBV5-4 with TRBJ2-3; 13 bases match TRBD2. V was clipped by 0 bases and J by 5 bases; unmatched bases: 3. CDR1 SGHNT and CDR2 YYREEE come from the germline V gene (reference sequence). This CDR3 is built from 16 residues. CDR3 nucleotide sequence: TGTGCCAGCAGCTTGGGGACTAGCGGGGGAAGAGATACGCAGTATTTT. This encodes CASSLGTSGGRDTQYF.

The chain has TRBV28 and TRBJ2-4; possibly TRBD2 for D (5 bases). Trimming cost V 6 bases and J 5 bases, with 17 bases left between them. Germline V gene sequence: CDR1 MDHEN, CDR2 SYDVKM. The CDR3 spans 15 residues. The CDR3 coding sequence is TGTGCCAGCAGGTCGATTTCTAGCTCGGAAAACATTCAGTACTTC. Translation: CASRSISSSENIQYF.

The sample holds one count of this clone. V usage is TRBV7-2 and J usage is TRBJ2-7; 9 positions agree with TRBD2. The CDR3 covers 16 residues. V shed 5 bases and J 0 bases; nucleotides not matched to a gene: 8. Germline V CDR1 and CDR2: SGHTA, FQGNSA. CDR3 region: CASSMTSGMSSYEQYF. The CDR3 DNA reads as TGTGCCAGCAGCATGACTAGCGGTATGAGCTCCTACGAGCAGTACTTC.

The chain uses TRBV10-3 and TRBJ2-7, with TRBD2 identical over 9 bases. Germline loops: CDR1 ENHRY, CDR2 SYGVKD. J gave up 4 bases and V 6 bases, and 10 bases lay outside the gene matches. This CDR3 comprises 15 residues. CDR3 DNA: TGTGCCATCAGCGGAGGGATAGCGGGAGCGTACGAGCAGTACTTC. It translates to CAISGGIAGAYEQYF.